This T cell receptor (beta chain) was sequenced during a study of T-cell memory formation after mild COVID-19. Trimming removed 4 bases from V and 0 bases from J, with 9 bases in between. Germline V gene lookup returns CDR1 GTSNPN and CDR2 SVGIG (reference sequence). This CDR3 is built from 13 residues. A single record per CDR3 protein comes from TCRdb applying MiXCR to the 5' RACE reads. The sample lists some 300,000 distinct CDR3 sequences; 20% were seen once. This clonotype has more than one count but fewer than ten. Its specificity is unknown. Overall study results and limits: In pre-infection memory, a portion of responding clones appeared, which suggested that cross-reactive memory joined.

This chain uses TRBV30 with TRBJ1-1; D is possibly TRBD1 (6 bases). What was sequenced was PBMCs or a T cell subset sorted from them (not recorded which). The TCR originated in a man in his late teens or twenties who had mild COVID-19 (a few samples of this study predate the infection). Cell type and time point are not known. The CDR3 loop reads CAWKKGVNTEAFF. In DNA, the CDR3 is TGTGCCTGGAAGAAGGGGGTGAACACTGAAGCTTTCTTT.